A single sample gave rise to the 27 T cell receptor beta chains below, sequenced in a study of shared T cell receptors in the human thymus. Profiling relied on immunoSEQ multiplex PCR, and the TCRdb table lists in-frame clones only, not all of them. The repertoire holds about 660,000 clones, with approximately 90% as singletons. These sequences were also reported in another study, on human thymus T cells.

The sample consisted of thymocytes. These receptors all come from a boy under two years old with a congenital heart defect.

This chain joins TRBV25-1 and TRBJ2-1, with 7 nucleotides matching TRBD2. Germline CDR1 MGHDK, CDR2 SYGVNS. The CDR3 runs 17 residues. V shed 3 bases and J 7 bases; nucleotides not matched to a gene: 15. This CDR3 reads CASSDRQRAGDRNEQFF. The CDR3 DNA sequence: TGTGCCAGCAGTGATCGTCAGAGGGCGGGAGATCGAAATGAGCAGTTCTTC.

V is TRBV2 and J is TRBJ1-1; a weak D match, TRBD1 (6 bases). CDR3 length equals 16 residues. Germline V gene sequence: CDR1 SNHLY, CDR2 FYNNEI. V was clipped by 4 bases and J by 0 bases, with 15 bases between them. In DNA, the CDR3 is TGTGCCAGCAGTGCTGACAGGCAAGGAATGAACACTGAAGCTTTCTTT. Its protein product is CASSADRQGMNTEAFF.

In DNA form, the CDR3 reads TGTGCCAGCAGTTGCTTAGCGGGAGAACGCACCGGGGAGCTGTTTTTT. Its protein product is CASSCLAGERTGELFF. The genes are TRBV6-6 and TRBJ2-2; 9 nucleotides match TRBD2. The CDR3 sequence is 16 residues long. Germline loops: CDR1 MNHNY, CDR2 SVGAGI (reference sequence). V trimming: 4 bases; J trimming: 4 bases; junction bases outside the gene matches: 7.

This sequence joins TRBV28 and TRBJ2-7; 12 bases match TRBD2. J gave up 2 bases and V 7 bases, and 12 bases lay outside the gene matches. The germline V gene encodes CDR1 MDHEN and CDR2 SYDVKM. CDR3 size: 17 residues. CDR3 coding DNA: TGTGCCAGCACCCTAGGGCTAGCGGGAGGGCCCACCTACGAGCAGTACTTC. As protein: CASTLGLAGGPTYEQYF.

V is TRBV11-3 and J is TRBJ2-4, with D possibly TRBD1 on 5 matching bases. Germline V CDR1 and CDR2: SGHNT, YENEEA. V shed 4 bases and J shed 0 bases, with 16 bases lying between them. The CDR3 runs 17 residues. In DNA, the CDR3 is TGTGCCAGCAGCTCCGAAGACAGCCCACTAGCCAAAAACATTCAGTACTTC. Its translation: CASSSEDSPLAKNIQYF.

J is TRBJ2-7 and V is TRBV7-8; no clear D. The V gene's germline CDR1 is SGHVS and CDR2 FQNEAQ. Deletions cut 5 bases from V and 2 bases from J, with 10 bases between. This CDR3 comprises 13 residues. CDR3 in DNA: TGTGCCAGCAGCAAACACCGAACCTACGAGCAGTACTTC. Its protein product is CASSKHRTYEQYF. The entire variable domain, with the rest obtained from reference TRBV7-8 and TRBJ2-7, is as follows: GAGVSQSPRYKVAKRGQDVALRCDPISGHVSLFWYQQALGQGPEFLTYFQNEAQLDKSGLPSDRFFAERPEGSVSTLKIQRTQQEDSAVYLCASSKHRTYEQYFGPGTRLTVT.

This sequence joins TRBV4-1 and TRBJ2-4; D might be TRBD2 (6 bases). This CDR3 has 18 residues. Trimming removed 2 bases from V and 0 bases from J, with 17 bases in between. Looked up from germline, CDR1 is MGHRA and CDR2 is YSYEKL. The CDR3 nucleotides are TGCGCCAGCAGCCAATATTCCGGGCTAGCGTCAGCCAAAAACATTCAGTACTTC. This translates into CASSQYSGLASAKNIQYF.

This chain links TRBV6-4 with TRBJ2-7, with TRBD2 matching 14 bases. With V trimmed by 2 bases and J by 7 bases, 7 bases remained unmatched. Per germline, CDR1 MRHNA and CDR2 SNTAGT. This CDR3 contains 16 residues. CDR3 sequence (DNA): TGTGCCAGCAGTGACGGCGGACTAGCGGGAGGAGAGGAGCAGTACTTC. Translating gives CASSDGGLAGGEEQYF.

V gene TRBV27 combines with J gene TRBJ2-3, with 8 bases aligning to TRBD2. The germline V gene has CDR1 MNHEY and CDR2 SMNVEV (reference sequence). The CDR3 length is 16 residues. With 5 bases clipped from V and 6 bases from J, the junction kept 13 bases outside the gene matches. CDR3 protein: CASSPRTAGDGDTQYF. CDR3 bases: TGTGCCAGCAGTCCCCGGACAGCGGGAGATGGTGATACGCAGTATTTT.

The chain couples TRBV4-3 to TRBJ2-1; 9 nucleotides line up with TRBD2. V dropped 0 bases and J dropped 5; count of bases not matched to a gene: 11. The CDR3 covers 18 residues. Per the germline V gene, CDR1 is LGHNA and CDR2 is YSLEER. The CDR3 nucleotides read TGCGCCAGCAGCCAAGATCCCCTAGCGGGGCCCCCCCACAATGAGCAGTTCTTC. It yields the protein CASSQDPLAGPPHNEQFF.

This rearrangement joins TRBV12-5 to TRBJ2-5; D unresolved. Near its end, the DNA agrees better with TRBJ2-7, so the J call may be wrong. Germline V CDR1 and CDR2: LGHNT, FRNRAP. The CDR3 is 11 amino acids. The CDR3 region has the DNA TGTGCTAGTGGTCCCTACTACGAGCAGTACTTC. Encoded protein: CASGPYYEQYF.

The rearrangement links TRBV7-2 to TRBJ2-7, with 9 bases fitting TRBD2. The CDR3 has 17 amino acids. Germline V CDR1 and CDR2: SGHTA, FQGNSA. Unmatched junction bases numbered 9, after V lost 1 base and J lost 2 bases. CDR3 residues: CASSLGAIAGAPYEQYF. DNA for the CDR3: TGTGCCAGCAGCTTAGGGGCTATAGCGGGAGCACCCTACGAGCAGTACTTC.

The table lists this clone with a count of one. The V call is TRBV28, the J call TRBJ2-2; D possibly corresponds to TRBD2 (5 bases). V lost 4 bases and J 3 bases, leaving 12 bases between the germline ends. Germline loops: CDR1 MDHEN, CDR2 SYDVKM. The CDR3 contains 15 residues. This chain's CDR3 is CASSYTSYHTGELFF. The CDR3 region has the DNA TGTGCCAGCAGTTATACTAGTTACCACACCGGGGAGCTGTTTTTT.

The rearrangement joins TRBV6-1 to TRBJ2-7; 12 positions agree with TRBD2. CDR1 and CDR2 (germline): MNHNS, SASEGT. The V gene end was trimmed by 4 bases and the J gene end by 2 bases; junction bases not matched to a gene: 9. The CDR3 has 17 residues. The CDR3 protein is CASSVGVTSGRPYEQYF. DNA for the CDR3: TGTGCCAGCAGTGTTGGGGTGACTAGCGGGAGACCCTACGAGCAGTACTTC.

This chain joins TRBV7-8 and TRBJ2-7, with D possibly TRBD2 on 6 matching bases. Looked up from germline, CDR1 is SGHVS and CDR2 is FQNEAQ. V was cut by 0 bases and J by 0 bases, with 12 bases left in between. The CDR3 consists of 16 residues. The CDR3 bases are TGTGCCAGCAGCTTAGCGAATGCGGGACTCTCCTACGAGCAGTACTTC. Residues: CASSLANAGLSYEQYF.

The genes are TRBV4-3 and TRBJ2-1, with 9 bases fitting TRBD1. V dropped 1 base and J dropped 9; count of bases not matched to a gene: 10. The CDR3 covers 16 residues. Germline assignment: CDR1 LGHNA and CDR2 YSLEER. CDR3 residues: CASSQVKGQGLGEQFF. The CDR3 region has the DNA TGCGCCAGCAGCCAAGTGAAGGGACAGGGACTTGGTGAGCAGTTCTTC.

This CDR3 is CASSLDSGATYGYTF. The CDR3 nucleotides are TGTGCCAGCAGCTTAGATTCAGGGGCGACCTATGGCTACACCTTC. This chain joins TRBV11-3 and TRBJ1-2, with D tentatively TRBD1 (6 bases). This CDR3 is 15 amino acids long. Germline lookup yields CDR1 SGHNT and CDR2 YENEEA. The V end was cut by 0 bases, the J end by 4 bases, with 12 bases between.

This clone was counted once. This rearrangement joins TRBV7-8 to TRBJ1-2; D gene unclear. This CDR3 is built from 17 residues. Germline loops: CDR1 SGHVS, CDR2 FQNEAQ. The V and J ends lost 5 bases and 3 bases respectively, with 22 bases between them. The CDR3 nucleotides are TGTGCCAGCAGCCCCGGGGTCCTATACCCTAGGGACTATGGCTACACCTTC. Translating gives CASSPGVLYPRDYGYTF.

The chain couples TRBV28 to TRBJ2-7, with 14 bases that match TRBD2. V was clipped by 6 bases and J by 3 bases; unmatched bases: 13. This CDR3 comprises 18 residues. CDR1 is MDHEN, CDR2 SYDVKM, per germline. CDR3 protein: CASSLSATGLAGVYEQYF. The CDR3, as DNA: TGTGCCAGCAGCCTTTCCGCAACGGGACTAGCGGGAGTCTACGAGCAGTACTTC.

The V and J genes are TRBV29-1 and TRBJ2-1; 7 bases align to TRBD2. CDR1 and CDR2 from the germline V gene are SQVTM and ANQGSEA. The V gene end was trimmed by 6 bases and the J gene end by 1 base; junction bases not matched to a gene: 9. This CDR3 comprises 15 residues. CDR3 residues: CSVAPGGGSYNEQFF. CDR3 bases: TGCAGCGTGGCCCCCGGGGGAGGGTCCTACAATGAGCAGTTCTTC.

The V and J genes are TRBV11-2 and TRBJ2-7; D is perhaps TRBD1 (6 bases). V lost 5 bases to trimming and J lost 6 bases, with 23 bases between them. The CDR3 is 16 residues long. Germline-derived CDR1 and CDR2 are SGHAT and FQNNGV. The CDR3 nucleotides are TGTGCCAGCAGCGCATCCAGGGGTCAGAAACTACGCGAGCAGTACTTC. Its translation is CASSASRGQKLREQYF.

The V and J genes are TRBV4-1 and TRBJ2-3, with D perhaps TRBD2 (5 bases). This CDR3 has 15 residues. V dropped 4 bases and J dropped 3 bases, with 14 bases sitting between them. Germline V CDR1 and CDR2: MGHRA, YSYEKL. CDR3 coding DNA: TGCGCCAGCAGCCCGAGGCCGGGAATTACAGATACGCAGTATTTT. Encoded protein: CASSPRPGITDTQYF.

The V and J genes are TRBV4-3 and TRBJ2-1, with D unresolved. Germline V lookup: CDR1 LGHNA, CDR2 YSLEER. The CDR3 extends over 12 amino acids. The V and J ends lost 5 bases and 6 bases respectively, with 8 bases between them. CDR3 region: CASSSPGNEQFF. The CDR3 DNA is TGCGCCAGCAGCTCCCCGGGCAATGAGCAGTTCTTC.

This sequence joins TRBV11-2 and TRBJ2-7; a possible D gene is TRBD1 (6 bases). This CDR3 is built from 13 residues. The V end was cut by 5 bases, the J end by 3 bases, with 11 bases between. Germline V CDR1 and CDR2: SGHAT, FQNNGV. CDR3 sequence: CASSNRQDYEQYF. In DNA form, the CDR3 reads TGTGCCAGCAGCAATCGACAGGACTACGAGCAGTACTTC.

This chain uses TRBV29-1 with TRBJ2-7; 13 bases are a match to TRBD2. The germline gives CDR1 SQVTM, CDR2 ANQGSEA. Trimming at V came to 1 base and at J to 5 bases, leaving 2 bases not matched to a gene. This CDR3 region has 14 residues. In DNA, the CDR3 is TGCAGCGTTGAAGGGACTAGCGGGAGCCACGAGCAGTACTTC. This translates into CSVEGTSGSHEQYF.

This chain uses TRBV28 with TRBJ2-7; TRBD2 agrees at 9 bases. Germline assignment: CDR1 MDHEN and CDR2 SYDVKM. Trimming cost V 5 bases and J 5 bases; bases outside gene matches: 13. The CDR3 runs 16 residues. CDR3 in amino acids: CASSAKIVAGVDEQYF. The DNA of the CDR3 is TGTGCCAGCAGTGCCAAAATAGTAGCGGGAGTAGACGAGCAGTACTTC.

The sample holds one count of this clone. The chain joins TRBV30 to TRBJ2-5, with TRBD2 matching 8 bases. The V gene's germline CDR1 is GTSNPN and CDR2 SVGIG (reference sequence). The CDR3 covers 15 residues. V shed 5 bases, J shed 5 bases, and the junction held 13 bases outside the gene matches. DNA of the CDR3: TGTGCCTGGTTTGGAAGCTATCCGGGGGGGGAGACCCAGTACTTC. Amino acid sequence: CAWFGSYPGGETQYF.